This T cell receptor beta chain was identified during a study of blood T cells in healthy people across ages. Study results and caveats: Long-lived and aged donors differed, with more naive CD4+ cells and higher diversity in the long-lived.

A sample-barcoded 5' primer and a J-beta primer mix were used in a second PCR of about 6 to 12 cycles. MiXCR, run by TCRdb on the 5' RACE reads, gives a single entry per CDR3 protein. This table holds 1.5 million to 2 million distinct CDR3 sequences, roughly 49% found once. This clonotype appeared a single time. The antigen is unknown. Ranging in age from about 6 to 95, the donors were healthy Caucasian individuals from Russia. The authors drew about 9.5 milliliters of peripheral blood from each donor. The CDR3 is 17 residues long. Trimming took off 5 bases at V and 0 bases at J, with 17 bases between the two ends. CDR1 and CDR2 from the germline V gene are MDHEN and SYDVKM.

This chain connects TRBV28 to TRBJ2-4; possible D gene TRBD1, 5 bases. Sequencing was carried out using blood. The TCR was taken from a woman in her thirties or forties in good health. The CDR3 here is CASSPTIGDRAKNIQYF. For the CDR3, the DNA is TGTGCCAGCAGTCCCACTATTGGAGACAGAGCCAAAAACATTCAGTACTTC.